Following are 25 T cell receptor beta chains from one sample sequenced in a study of control samples from healthy donors and cancer patients. The repertoire was sequenced with immunoSEQ multiplex PCR; TCRdb's copy has only in-frame clones and lacks some. The data show some 140,000 clones, 85% to 95% seen once. Sequenced input: PBMCs. These receptors originate from a man aged 55-75 years with colorectal cancer.

This chain joins TRBV20-1 and TRBJ2-5, with D unclear. The length of the CDR3 is 10 residues. V was shortened by 7 bases and J by 5 bases, with 8 bases between the two germline ends. The germline CDR1 and CDR2 sequences are DFQATT and SNEGSKA (reference sequence). In DNA form, the CDR3 reads TGCAGTGGTCTTGGGGAGACCCAGTACTTC. It codes for CSGLGETQYF.

The chain is built from TRBV11-2 and TRBJ1-1, with D perhaps matching TRBD1 (6 bases). The CDR3 loop spans 15 amino acids. CDR1 SGHAT and CDR2 FQNNGV come from the germline V gene. Trimming pared 5 bases from V and 1 base from J, leaving 14 bases between. As DNA, the CDR3 is TGTGCCAGCAGCGACCGGGACACTTGGAACACTGAAGCTTTCTTT. This codes for CASSDRDTWNTEAFF.

J is TRBJ1-6 and V is TRBV14, with 8 bases lining up with TRBD1. Germline V CDR1 and CDR2: SGHDN, FVKESK. The CDR3 extends over 15 amino acids. After removal of 1 base from V and 7 bases from J, the junction contained 3 bases not matched to a gene. The CDR3 bases are TGTGCCAGCAGCCAAGCAGGGGGCGGAAATTCACCCCTCCACTTT. This sequence encodes CASSQAGGGNSPLHF.

The rearrangement uses TRBV20-1 and TRBJ1-1, with 7 bases fitting TRBD1. After removal of 7 bases from V and 4 bases from J, the junction contained 3 bases not matched to a gene. Germline assignment: CDR1 DFQATT and CDR2 SNEGSKA (reference sequence). The CDR3 is 11 residues long. The CDR3 region is CSERGPTEAFF. The CDR3 DNA reads as TGCAGTGAGAGGGGGCCCACTGAAGCTTTCTTT.

The chain uses TRBV28 and TRBJ1-5; D uncertain. This CDR3 has 15 residues. Germline CDR1 MDHEN, CDR2 SYDVKM. The ends were cut back, 4 bases at V and 0 bases at J, with 10 bases in the middle. CDR3 nucleotides: TGTGCCAGCAGTTCGCCGACGACTAGCAATCAGCCCCAGCATTTT. This codes for CASSSPTTSNQPQHF.

The chain is built from TRBV7-8 and TRBJ2-1; possibly TRBD2 for D (6 bases). CDR3 length: 15 residues. V lost 5 bases and J lost 3, with 14 bases in between. The V gene's germline CDR1 is SGHVS and CDR2 FQNEAQ. The CDR3 reads CASSRGRGVYNEQFF. The CDR3 nucleotides are TGTGCCAGCAGCCGAGGGCGGGGAGTCTACAATGAGCAGTTCTTC.

This clone was seen once. The chain uses TRBV5-6 and TRBJ2-1; TRBD1 agrees at 9 bases. CDR1 SGHDT and CDR2 YYEEEE come from the germline V gene. J was trimmed by 5 bases and V by 7 bases; bases with no gene match: 4. The CDR3 loop spans 13 amino acids. The CDR3 sequence: CASGTGTNNEQFF. In DNA form, the CDR3 reads TGTGCCAGCGGGACAGGGACTAACAATGAGCAGTTCTTC.

The genes are TRBV5-1 and TRBJ2-3; D may be TRBD2 (6 bases). CDR3 length: 15 residues. Germline CDR1 and CDR2: SGHRS and YFSETQ. Between the trimmed V and J ends, which lost 5 bases and 4 bases, there was a span of 17 bases. Written as DNA, the CDR3 is TGCGCCAGCAGAAGATCGGGGGAGAGGGCAGATACGCAGTATTTT. It codes for CASRRSGERADTQYF. Full variable domain (outside the CDR3, taken from reference TRBV5-1 and TRBJ2-3): KAGVTQTPRYLIKTRGQQVTLSCSPISGHRSVSWYQQTPGQGLQFLFEYFSETQRNKGNFPGRFSGRQFSNSRSEMNVSTLELGDSALYLCASRRSGERADTQYFGPGTRLTVL.

J is TRBJ1-1 and V is TRBV7-2; D perhaps matches TRBD1 (5 bases). CDR1 SGHTA and CDR2 FQGNSA come from the germline V gene. The germline V and J ends were trimmed by 6 bases and 5 bases, with 19 bases remaining between them. There are 15 residues in the CDR3. The CDR3 region is CASRYPPGGNTEAFF. CDR3 DNA: TGTGCCAGCAGATACCCTCCTGGGGGAAATACTGAAGCTTTCTTT.

The rearrangement links TRBV7-9 to TRBJ2-7; D unclear. V was trimmed by 3 bases and J by 3 bases, leaving 15 bases between them. This CDR3 has 15 residues. CDR1 is SEHNR and CDR2 is FQNEAQ in the germline V gene (reference sequence). In nucleotides, the CDR3 is TGTGCCAGCAGCTTGAAGGACGCACCCAACTACGAGCAGTACTTC. Its protein is CASSLKDAPNYEQYF.

The rearrangement uses TRBV18 and TRBJ2-7; TRBD2 is a possible D gene (5 bases). Germline V gives CDR1 KGHSH, CDR2 LQKENI. V was pared by 2 bases and J by 2 bases, with 13 bases between. The CDR3 sequence is 15 residues long. CDR3 nucleotides: TGTGCCAGCTCACCAGGGAATATGAGGGCCTACGAGCAGTACTTC. This translates into CASSPGNMRAYEQYF.

This chain uses TRBV3-1 (or the pseudogene TRBV3-2) with TRBJ2-7, with no clear D. The CDR3 loop spans 14 amino acids. CDR1 and CDR2 from the germline V gene are LGHDT and YNNKEL (reference sequence). Trimming removed 1 base from V and 0 bases from J, with 7 bases in between. The CDR3 nucleotides read TGTGCCAGCAGCCAAGGGAACAGCTCCTACGAGCAGTACTTC. Translating gives CASSQGNSSYEQYF.

Points on this clone: The limits of the CDR3 on the DNA are not certain, so only TCRdb's listed CDR3 is given. The gene calls are TRBV6-5 and TRBJ1-2. Germline V CDR1 and CDR2: MNHEY, SVGAGI. With termini counted, the CDR3 has 12 amino acids. The CDR3 sequence: CASSSSGTGYTF.

The rearrangement joins TRBV5-1 to TRBJ2-5; D might be TRBD1 (5 bases). The length of the CDR3 is 16 residues. Trimming took 0 bases from V and 4 from J, leaving 16 bases between them. Germline CDR1 is SGHRS and CDR2 is YFSETQ. The CDR3 sequence is CASSLDVGNQGETQYF. The CDR3 DNA sequence: TGCGCCAGCAGCTTGGATGTGGGAAACCAGGGAGAGACCCAGTACTTC.

This clone was found once. The chain couples TRBV5-6 to TRBJ2-7; D is possibly TRBD1 or TRBD2 (7 bases each). Germline CDR1 SGHDT, CDR2 YYEEEE. The germline V and J ends were trimmed by 5 bases and 4 bases, with 19 bases remaining between them. The CDR3 is made up of 15 amino acids. CDR3 DNA sequence: TGTGCCAGCAGACCCCAGGGGGGGTTCGTATACGAGCAGTACTTC. The encoded protein is CASRPQGGFVYEQYF.

This clone has only one observation. V is TRBV12-3 or TRBV12-4 and J is TRBJ1-4, with 7 nucleotides matching TRBD1. The CDR3 runs 13 residues. V dropped 6 bases and J dropped 8; count of bases not matched to a gene: 6. The CDR3 DNA reads as TGTGCCAGCAGGACAGGGTTTGGCGAAAAACTGTTTTTT. Amino acids: CASRTGFGEKLFF.

The chain recombines TRBV18 with TRBJ2-5, with D tentatively TRBD1 or TRBD2 (6 bases each). CDR1 KGHSH and CDR2 LQKENI come from the germline V gene. V shed 2 bases and J shed 4 bases, with 20 bases lying between them. The CDR3 runs 17 residues. The CDR3 protein is CASSPMARGVARETQYF. CDR3 in DNA: TGTGCCAGCTCACCAATGGCGAGGGGGGTGGCAAGAGAGACCCAGTACTTC.

CDR3 protein: CASSKRPEAFF. CDR3 DNA sequence: TGTGCCAGCAGCAAGAGACCTGAAGCTTTCTTT. The V and J genes are TRBV21-1 and TRBJ1-1. TRBV21-1 is flagged as a pseudogene. The CDR3 covers 11 residues.

The chain is built from TRBV7-2 and TRBJ1-3; 8 bases match TRBD1. V shed 3 bases and J 2 bases; nucleotides not matched to a gene: 6. The germline V gene encodes CDR1 SGHTA and CDR2 FQGNSA. The CDR3 covers 16 residues. The CDR3 reads CASSFNRDRTGNTIYF. The CDR3 DNA reads TGTGCCAGCAGCTTCAATCGGGACAGGACTGGAAACACCATATATTTT.

The V and J genes are TRBV19 and TRBJ2-1; TRBD2 is a possible D gene (6 bases). The CDR3 totals 12 residues. Germline lookup yields CDR1 LNHDA and CDR2 SQIVND (reference sequence). V shed 10 bases and J shed 9 bases, with 16 bases lying between them. The CDR3 DNA reads TGTGCCATTGGGGAGGTGTTCGGTGAGCAGTTCTTC. Translated: CAIGEVFGEQFF.

The rearrangement links TRBV29-1 to TRBJ2-5, with D unclear. Deletions cut 0 bases from V and 4 bases from J, with 9 bases between. Germline CDR1 reads SQVTM; CDR2 reads ANQGSEA. The CDR3 extends over 13 amino acids. The DNA for the CDR3 is TGCAGCGTTGAAGAACAGAGAGGAGAGACCCAGTACTTC. Its translation: CSVEEQRGETQYF.

The chain carries TRBV18 and TRBJ1-1, with unresolved D. The germline V gene encodes CDR1 KGHSH and CDR2 LQKENI. V was cut by 2 bases and J by 3 bases, with 16 bases left in between. The CDR3 contains 16 residues. The chain's CDR3 is CASSPSIVNRDTEAFF. CDR3 nucleotides: TGTGCCAGCTCACCAAGCATAGTTAACCGGGACACTGAAGCTTTCTTT. Looking up the rest from reference TRBV18 and TRBJ1-1 gives the full variable domain: NAGVMQNPRHLVRRRGQEARLRCSPMKGHSHVYWYRQLPEEGLKFMVYLQKENIIDESGMPKERFSAEFPKEGPSILRIQQVVRGDSAAYFCASSPSIVNRDTEAFFGQGTRLTVV.

V and J are TRBV12-3 or TRBV12-4 and TRBJ1-4; D may be TRBD1 (6 bases). Trimming pared 10 bases from V and 8 bases from J, leaving 14 bases between. CDR3 length: 12 amino acids. This CDR3 is CATHRVGEKLFF. The CDR3 bases are TGTGCCACCCACAGGGTCGGGGAAAAACTGTTTTTT.

The chain has TRBV29-1 and TRBJ2-7; 9 bases match TRBD1. The junction had 10 bases not matched to a gene; V was cut back by 4 bases and J by 3 bases. The CDR3 is 15 amino acids. From germline, CDR1 is SQVTM and CDR2 ANQGSEA. The CDR3 sequence: CSVGGLQGALYEQYF. Here the CDR3 DNA reads TGCAGCGTTGGGGGGTTACAGGGGGCTCTCTACGAGCAGTACTTC.

The chain combines TRBV6-5 with TRBJ2-1; 7 bases fit TRBD1. The CDR3 totals 15 residues. With V trimmed by 6 bases and J by 12 bases, 17 bases remained unmatched. The V gene's germline CDR1 is MNHEY and CDR2 SVGAGI. The CDR3 DNA is TGTGCCAGCAGACCACCGGGGACAGAGCTAAGTGGGCAGTTCTTC. Translating it yields CASRPPGTELSGQFF.